Following are 14 T cell receptor beta chains from one sample sequenced in a study of spatial heterogeneity in lung cancer. Study-level results: Expanded intratumoral alpha and beta TCR counts tracked tumor mutation counts.

Antigens of these TCRs are unknown. Time point specified: sample taken at primary tumor resection. MiXCR, run by TCRdb on the 5' RACE reads, gives a single entry per CDR3 protein. The table shows some 97,000 distinct CDR3 sequences, with under 4.5% occurring only once. The sequencing here drew on lung tumor tissue, taken at surgery. The receptors were sampled from a male donor with early-stage non-small cell lung cancer.

This clonotype was recorded at least ten times. The rearrangement joins TRBV5-1 to TRBJ2-1; D gene unclear. Per germline, CDR1 SGHRS and CDR2 YFSETQ. The length of the CDR3 is 14 residues. V dropped 0 bases and J dropped 4 bases, with 8 bases sitting between them. CDR3 loop: CASSLEVNYNEQFF. The CDR3 coding sequence is TGCGCCAGCAGCTTGGAAGTTAATTACAATGAGCAGTTCTTC.

The chain combines TRBV27 with TRBJ2-5, with D unresolved. The CDR3 is 16 residues long. V lost 2 bases to trimming and J lost 5 bases, with 18 bases between them. Germline values: CDR1 MNHEY, CDR2 SMNVEV (reference sequence). The CDR3 nucleotides are TGTGCCAGCAGTTTACATATAGGAAGCGCAACGGAGACCCAGTACTTC. Protein: CASSLHIGSATETQYF.

This clonotype appeared many times. The chain uses TRBV2 and TRBJ2-3; 8 bases line up with TRBD2. The V and J ends lost 7 bases and 1 base, in that order; junction bases with no gene match: 7. The germline CDR1 and CDR2 sequences are SNHLY and FYNNEI. The CDR3 runs 15 residues. The CDR3 nucleotides are TGTGCCAGCACCGTGGGAGCGGGAGGCACAGATACGCAGTATTTT. Its translation: CASTVGAGGTDTQYF.

This clonotype was counted at least ten times. The J gene is TRBJ2-3, the V gene TRBV20-1; TRBD2 agrees at 7 bases. Losses at the gene ends were 5 bases for V and 3 bases for J; bases not matched to a gene: 14. CDR3 length equals 16 residues. Looked up from germline, CDR1 is DFQATT and CDR2 is SNEGSKA (reference sequence). The CDR3 region has the DNA TGCAGTGCTCGCCGGTCTAGCGGAGGCCGAACAGATACGCAGTATTTT. Translated, it gives CSARRSSGGRTDTQYF.

This clonotype was seen many times. The chain carries TRBV5-1 and TRBJ2-7; D is undetermined. The CDR3 is 13 amino acids. Trimming removed 1 base at V and 0 bases at J, with 5 bases between. Germline V lookup: CDR1 SGHRS, CDR2 YFSETQ. The CDR3 reads CASSLLLSYEQYF. The DNA of the CDR3 is TGCGCCAGCAGCTTGCTGCTCTCCTACGAGCAGTACTTC.

This clonotype was recorded many times. V usage is TRBV5-1 and J usage is TRBJ2-7; D uncertain. This CDR3 is 13 amino acids long. Germline-derived CDR1 and CDR2 are SGHRS and YFSETQ. Trimming removed 4 bases from V and 3 bases from J, with 11 bases in between. The CDR3 DNA follows: TGCGCCAGCAGCGACGATCTTTACTACGAGCAGTACTTC. Protein: CASSDDLYYEQYF.

This clonotype was counted at least ten times. The chain employs TRBV10-3 and TRBJ2-2, with 13 bases aligning to TRBD2. The CDR3 consists of 16 residues. Germline-derived CDR1 and CDR2 are ENHRY and SYGVKD. Losses at the gene ends were 10 bases for V and 3 bases for J; bases not matched to a gene: 8. The chain's CDR3 is CATSTSGRRDTGELFF. The CDR3 DNA is TGTGCCACATCGACTAGCGGGAGGAGGGACACCGGGGAGCTGTTTTTT.

This clonotype came up many times. The V and J genes are TRBV18 and TRBJ1-1; no firm D call. Germline V CDR1 and CDR2: KGHSH, LQKENI. The CDR3 loop spans 13 amino acids. The ends were cut back, 1 base at V and 4 bases at J, with 7 bases in the middle. In DNA, the CDR3 is TGTGCCAGCTCACCACAGGGAAGCACTGAAGCTTTCTTT. Translation: CASSPQGSTEAFF.

This clonotype showed up many times. This chain connects TRBV28 to TRBJ2-7; weak D call: TRBD2 (5 bases). In germline, CDR1 is MDHEN, CDR2 SYDVKM. V was shortened by 7 bases and J by 0 bases, with 19 bases between the two germline ends. The CDR3 is 16 amino acids. CDR3 nucleotide sequence: TGTGCCAGCATAGGGCTGGCGGGCTTAAGCTCCTACGAGCAGTACTTC. This sequence encodes CASIGLAGLSSYEQYF.

The sample holds many counts of this clonotype. This rearrangement joins TRBV6-1 to TRBJ1-2; D is ambiguous. This CDR3 is 15 amino acids long. V was shortened by 4 bases and J by 4 bases, with 16 bases between the two germline ends. In germline, CDR1 is MNHNS, CDR2 SASEGT. The DNA of the CDR3 is TGTGCCAGCAGTGGTCGGAAAAACCTGATCTATGGCTACACCTTC. This translates into CASSGRKNLIYGYTF.

Ten or more counts support this clonotype. V usage is TRBV20-1 and J usage is TRBJ1-1; the match to TRBD1 covers 7 bases. The CDR3 consists of 13 residues. Germline V gene sequence: CDR1 DFQATT, CDR2 SNEGSKA (reference sequence). V was pared by 5 bases and J by 0 bases, with 3 bases of the junction left unmatched. The CDR3 spells CSALGQMNTEAFF. DNA of the CDR3: TGCAGTGCTCTGGGACAGATGAACACTGAAGCTTTCTTT.

This clonotype was seen ten or more times. The V and J genes are TRBV15 and TRBJ2-3; D is unclear. This CDR3 is 13 amino acids long. CDR1 LNHNV and CDR2 YYDKDF come from the germline V gene (reference sequence). V was cut by 0 bases and J by 3 bases, with 4 bases left in between. As DNA, the CDR3 is TGTGCCACCAGCAGAGAGCAGACAGATACGCAGTATTTT. This gives the protein CATSREQTDTQYF.

This clonotype has at least ten counts. A junction boundary mismatches the germline segment, possibly from a read error. V gene TRBV5-1 combines with J gene TRBJ2-7; D is perhaps TRBD1 (5 bases). This CDR3 comprises 13 residues. Germline V gene data show CDR1 as SGHRS and CDR2 as YFSETQ. The CDR3 here is CASSQDISYGQYF. CDR3 DNA sequence: TGCGCCAGCAGCCAGGACATTTCCTACGGGCAGTACTTC.

At least ten counts were recorded for this clonotype. This chain uses TRBV7-2 with TRBJ2-3; 10 bases match TRBD2. The CDR3 is made up of 18 amino acids. The V gene end was trimmed by 1 base and the J gene end by 1 base; junction bases not matched to a gene: 8. Germline CDR1 and CDR2: SGHTA and FQGNSA. The CDR3 nucleotides read TGTGCCAGCAGCTTAGTACCTAGCGGGAGATTGGGCACAGATACGCAGTATTTT. Translated: CASSLVPSGRLGTDTQYF.